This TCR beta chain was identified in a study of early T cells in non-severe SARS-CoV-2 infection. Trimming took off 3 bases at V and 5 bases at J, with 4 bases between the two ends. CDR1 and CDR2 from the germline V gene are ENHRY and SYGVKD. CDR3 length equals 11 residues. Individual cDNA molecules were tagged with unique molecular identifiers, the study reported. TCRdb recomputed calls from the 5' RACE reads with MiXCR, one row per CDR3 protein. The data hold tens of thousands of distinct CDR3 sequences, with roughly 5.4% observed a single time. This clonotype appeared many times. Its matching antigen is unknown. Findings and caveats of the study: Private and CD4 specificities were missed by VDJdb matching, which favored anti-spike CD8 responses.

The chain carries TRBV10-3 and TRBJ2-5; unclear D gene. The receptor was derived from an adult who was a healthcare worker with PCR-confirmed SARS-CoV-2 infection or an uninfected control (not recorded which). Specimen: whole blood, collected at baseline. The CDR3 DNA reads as TGTGCCATCAGTGACGAGGAGACCCAGTACTTC. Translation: CAISDEETQYF.